A single sample is the source of the 10 T cell receptor beta chains below, sequenced in a study of monozygotic twins with cystic fibrosis. Using immunoSEQ multiplex PCR, the repertoire was profiled, and TCRdb retains in-frame clones only, with some absent. Among 15,000 to 20,000 clones listed, about 96% were seen once. Sequenced: blood. These receptors were collected from a girl aged 2 to 9 with cystic fibrosis.

This chain connects TRBV7-9 to TRBJ1-3; D is unresolved. CDR1 SEHNR and CDR2 FQNEAQ come from the germline V gene (reference sequence). The CDR3 has 16 residues. V shed 2 bases and J shed 0 bases, with 11 bases lying between them. CDR3 bases: TGTGCCAGCAGCTTAATCGGTACAGCCTCTGGAAACACCATATATTTT. The encoded protein is CASSLIGTASGNTIYF.

The CDR3 sequence is CASSSGKGLNTEAFF. The CDR3 DNA follows: TGCGCCAGCAGTTCGGGTAAGGGGCTGAACACTGAAGCTTTCTTT. The genes are TRBV4-1 and TRBJ1-1; a possible D gene is TRBD1 (5 bases). V lost 6 bases and J 0 bases, leaving 14 bases between the germline ends. The CDR3 extends over 15 amino acids. Germline V lookup: CDR1 MGHRA, CDR2 YSYEKL.

The chain combines TRBV28 with TRBJ1-2; TRBD1 matches at 7 bases. This CDR3 has 19 residues. V was pared by 1 base and J by 6 bases, with 20 bases of the junction left unmatched. CDR1 and CDR2 (germline): MDHEN, SYDVKM. CDR3 region: CASSLLGGDSEYPIHGYTF. The CDR3 DNA reads TGTGCCAGCAGTTTATTAGGGGGGGACAGCGAATACCCAATTCATGGCTACACCTTC.

The rearrangement joins TRBV7-8 to TRBJ1-2, with D possibly being TRBD1 (6 bases). Germline CDR1 is SGHVS and CDR2 is FQNEAQ. The CDR3 extends over 14 amino acids. The V and J ends lost 5 bases and 3 bases respectively, with 13 bases between them. In DNA, the CDR3 is TGTGCCAGCAGCCCCGACAGGTTTTACTATGGCTACACCTTC. Its protein is CASSPDRFYYGYTF.

In DNA form, the CDR3 reads TGCGCCAGCAGCCCGCCGGGGAGGAACCTTGGGGAGCAGTACTTC. Its protein product is CASSPPGRNLGEQYF. The genes are TRBV4-1 and TRBJ2-7; TRBD2 is a possible D gene (6 bases). Trimming removed 4 bases at V and 7 bases at J, with 20 bases between. CDR1 and CDR2 (germline): MGHRA, YSYEKL. The CDR3 contains 15 residues.

This chain links TRBV9 with TRBJ1-2; 7 nucleotides agree with TRBD1. The CDR3 contains 15 residues. With V trimmed by 4 bases and J by 7 bases, 13 bases remained unmatched. Looked up from germline, CDR1 is SGDLS and CDR2 is YYNGEE. CDR3 in amino acids: CASSSPAGGSFGYTF. The CDR3 DNA is TGTGCCAGCAGCTCCCCGGCAGGGGGTTCCTTTGGCTACACCTTC.

The chain uses TRBV5-1 and TRBJ1-2, with 10 bases aligning to TRBD1. CDR1 and CDR2 (germline): SGHRS, YFSETQ. The CDR3 has 16 residues. The junction had 9 bases not matched to a gene; V was cut back by 0 bases and J by 7 bases. This CDR3 reads CASSLETGTGVAGYTF. The CDR3 DNA is TGCGCCAGCAGCTTGGAAACCGGGACAGGGGTAGCTGGCTACACCTTC.

V usage is TRBV7-9 and J usage is TRBJ1-1; D not resolved. Germline lookup yields CDR1 SEHNR and CDR2 FQNEAQ (reference sequence). This CDR3 contains 14 residues. V was clipped by 2 bases and J by 1 base, with 8 bases between them. The CDR3 spells CASSLKLQNTEAFF. CDR3 nucleotide sequence: TGTGCCAGCAGCTTAAAACTGCAGAACACTGAAGCTTTCTTT.

This chain connects TRBV9 to TRBJ2-7; 7 bases fit TRBD1. The CDR3 spans 15 residues. Germline CDR1 and CDR2: SGDLS and YYNGEE. The J segment lost 6 bases and the V segment lost 0 bases, leaving 9 bases of the junction unmatched. Written as DNA, the CDR3 is TGTGCCAGCAGCGTAGTAGGGGGCGCGTCCGGCGAGCAGTACTTC. Translating gives CASSVVGGASGEQYF.

The CDR3: CASSLVMVGGQIAYEQYF. The CDR3 DNA reads TGTGCCAGCAGCTTAGTTATGGTGGGAGGACAGATTGCCTACGAGCAGTACTTC. This sequence joins TRBV7-9 and TRBJ2-7; D may match TRBD1 or TRBD2 (6 bases each). V was clipped by 1 base and J by 2 bases, with 21 bases between them. Germline CDR1 SEHNR, CDR2 FQNEAQ (reference sequence). This CDR3 has 18 residues.